These 18 T cell receptor beta chains share one sample of origin, sequenced in a study of T-cell memory formation after mild COVID-19. From the 5' RACE reads, TCRdb called clonotypes with MiXCR, one entry per CDR3 protein. The profile shows 500,000 to 650,000 distinct CDR3 sequences, 20% to 25% of them singletons. The sequencing sample was made of PBMCs or a T cell subset sorted from them (not recorded which). Source of these receptors: an adult woman who had mild COVID-19 (a few samples of this study predate the infection). Cell type and time point are not known.

This clonotype was seen only a few times. This CDR3 is CATSRPRGEKETQYF. The CDR3 nucleotides read TGTGCCACCAGCAGGCCTAGAGGGGAAAAAGAGACCCAGTACTTC. V and J are TRBV15 and TRBJ2-5; D possibly uses TRBD1 or TRBD2 (5 bases each). In germline, CDR1 is LNHNV, CDR2 YYDKDF (reference sequence). This CDR3 is built from 15 residues. Trimming shortened V by 3 bases and J by 3 bases, and 14 bases separated the two germline ends.

This clonotype was recorded many times. This rearrangement joins TRBV6-2 or TRBV6-3 to TRBJ1-2; the D is unclear. The V gene's germline CDR1 is MNHEY and CDR2 SVGEGT. The CDR3 has 11 amino acids. The V end was cut by 5 bases, the J end by 8 bases, with 9 bases between. The CDR3 is CASSHDRGYTF. The CDR3 region has the DNA TGTGCCAGCAGTCATGATCGCGGCTACACCTTC.

CDR3 coding DNA: TGTGCCAGCAGCCAAATGGGTCTCGCCGGGGAGCTGTTTTTT. Protein sequence: CASSQMGLAGELFF. The rearrangement joins TRBV16 to TRBJ2-2; D unclear. V shed 2 bases and J shed 6 bases, with 10 bases lying between them. Germline values: CDR1 KGHSY, CDR2 FQNENV. The CDR3 extends over 14 amino acids.

Here the CDR3 reads CASSFQGSGADTQYF. CDR3 in DNA: TGCGCCAGCAGCTTCCAGGGGAGCGGGGCAGATACGCAGTATTTT. The chain links TRBV4-1 to TRBJ2-3, with D perhaps matching TRBD2 (7 bases). CDR3 size: 15 residues. Looked up from germline, CDR1 is MGHRA and CDR2 is YSYEKL. V gave up 5 bases and J gave up 4 bases, with 16 bases separating them.

This clonotype turned up a few times. The gene calls are TRBV2 and TRBJ1-1; D is perhaps TRBD1 (6 bases). The CDR3 is 13 residues long. Germline assignment: CDR1 SNHLY and CDR2 FYNNEI. V was shortened by 7 bases and J by 3 bases, with 12 bases between the two germline ends. This CDR3 is CASNRQVHTEAFF. The DNA of the CDR3 is TGTGCCAGCAACCGACAGGTACACACTGAAGCTTTCTTT.

This clonotype was seen many times. The V call is TRBV2, the J call TRBJ2-5; possible D gene TRBD2, 6 bases. This CDR3 has 12 amino acids. Trimming stripped 8 bases from V and 3 bases from J, with 10 bases between. Germline CDR1 is SNHLY and CDR2 is FYNNEI. For the CDR3, the DNA is TGTGCCAGCGCGGGAATTGAAGAGACCCAGTACTTC. It yields the protein CASAGIEETQYF.

The sample holds a few counts of this clonotype. A much larger clone lies a single base off, so this may be a read error. This chain connects TRBV5-5 to TRBJ1-1; D unresolved. V dropped 1 base and J dropped 0 bases, with 4 bases sitting between them. This CDR3 is 13 amino acids long. CDR1 SGHKS and CDR2 YYEKEE come from the germline V gene (reference sequence). The DNA for the CDR3 is TGTGCCAGCAGCTTGCCAGTGAACACTGAAGCTTTCTTT. Protein sequence: CASSLPVNTEAFF.

The gene calls are TRBV30 and TRBJ1-4; D is undetermined. The germline V and J ends were trimmed by 0 bases and 5 bases, with 10 bases remaining between them. Per germline, CDR1 GTSNPN and CDR2 SVGIG (reference sequence). CDR3 length: 14 amino acids. CDR3 protein: CAWSVGRKNEKLFF. CDR3 sequence (DNA): TGTGCCTGGAGTGTAGGCCGGAAGAATGAAAAACTGTTTTTT. The full variable domain, its missing parts supplied by reference TRBV30 and TRBJ1-4, is SQTIHQWPATLVQPVGSPLSLECTVEGTSNPNLYWYRQAAGRGLQLLFYSVGIGQISSEVPQNLSASRPQDRQFILSSKKLLLSDSGFYLCAWSVGRKNEKLFFGSGTQLSVL.

This clonotype was seen a handful of times. CDR3 sequence reads: CASSLSGTERQEQFF. The CDR3, as DNA: TGTGCCAGCAGTTTATCAGGGACAGAACGACAGGAGCAGTTCTTC. The chain joins TRBV27 to TRBJ2-1; 7 bases are a match to TRBD1. Germline CDR1 is MNHEY and CDR2 is SMNVEV (reference sequence). The CDR3 is 15 residues long. J lost 10 bases, V lost 0 bases, and 9 bases had no gene match.

The chain carries TRBV12-3 or TRBV12-4 and TRBJ2-5; D is perhaps TRBD1 (6 bases). The CDR3 length is 15 residues. Trimming took off 5 bases at V and 2 bases at J, with 15 bases between the two ends. Here the CDR3 DNA reads TGTGCCAGCAGTCCAACAGGGAAGGGGCAAGAGACCCAGTACTTC. Its protein is CASSPTGKGQETQYF.

CDR3 sequence: CASIETGGEGGYTF. The CDR3 nucleotides are TGTGCCAGCATCGAGACAGGGGGCGAGGGTGGCTACACCTTC. The rearrangement links TRBV25-1 to TRBJ1-2; TRBD1 agrees at 10 bases. Trimming removed 7 bases from V and 7 bases from J; junction bases left unmatched: 9. Germline V gives CDR1 MGHDK, CDR2 SYGVNS. This CDR3 contains 14 residues.

This clonotype occurred a few times. The chain combines TRBV12-3 or TRBV12-4 with TRBJ1-1; D remains unclear. Trimming stripped 2 bases from V and 8 bases from J, with 15 bases between. The CDR3 sequence is 14 residues long. CDR3 sequence reads: CASSLSALNPEAFF. The CDR3 DNA follows: TGTGCCAGCAGTTTATCGGCCCTCAACCCCGAAGCTTTCTTT.

This chain connects TRBV28 to TRBJ1-6; TRBD1 is a possible D gene (5 bases). The CDR3 runs 15 residues. V was pared by 2 bases and J by 8 bases, with 13 bases between. The germline V gene encodes CDR1 MDHEN and CDR2 SYDVKM. CDR3 protein: CASSLGGTVDSPLHF. CDR3 in DNA: TGTGCCAGCAGTTTAGGGGGGACGGTGGATTCACCCCTCCACTTT.

This clonotype has more than one count but fewer than ten. The chain links TRBV12-3 or TRBV12-4 to TRBJ2-1; 15 bases are shared with TRBD2. This CDR3 has 17 residues. V shed 5 bases, J shed 2 bases, and the junction held 4 bases outside the gene matches. The CDR3 is CASSGRTSGRAYNEQFF. The CDR3 DNA is TGTGCCAGCAGTGGCAGGACTAGCGGGAGGGCCTACAATGAGCAGTTCTTC.

This clonotype showed up just a few times. This chain uses TRBV12-3 or TRBV12-4 with TRBJ1-6, with no clear D. This CDR3 contains 13 residues. V was pared by 10 bases and J by 10 bases, with 17 bases between. CDR3: CATSSLPESPLHF. The CDR3 nucleotides are TGTGCCACTTCCTCCCTCCCGGAGTCACCCCTCCACTTT.

Many counts were recorded for this clonotype. The chain combines TRBV20-1 with TRBJ2-3, with 13 bases aligning to TRBD2. This CDR3 contains 16 residues. The trim removed 0 bases at V and 4 bases at J, leaving 4 bases unmatched. The germline gives CDR1 DFQATT, CDR2 SNEGSKA (reference sequence). In DNA form, the CDR3 reads TGCAGTGCTAGAGATGGGACTAGCGGGGAGGCAGATACGCAGTATTTT. Translated, it gives CSARDGTSGEADTQYF.

The chain carries TRBV20-1 and TRBJ2-1; D call uncertain. The CDR3 consists of 15 residues. Germline assignment: CDR1 DFQATT and CDR2 SNEGSKA (reference sequence). CDR3 residues: CSTKPRSSSYNEQFF. The CDR3 DNA reads as TGCAGCACTAAACCCCGATCAAGCTCCTACAATGAGCAGTTCTTC.

This clonotype was seen more than once but under ten times. This chain links TRBV7-6 with TRBJ1-1, with a possible D match to TRBD1 (5 bases). V lost 0 bases, J lost 4 bases, and 15 bases lay in between. The CDR3 spans 16 residues. Germline V gene lookup returns CDR1 SGHVS and CDR2 FNYEAQ. CDR3 residues: CASSLARQGGITEAFF. The CDR3 DNA follows: TGTGCCAGCAGCTTAGCGCGGCAGGGAGGGATCACTGAAGCTTTCTTT.